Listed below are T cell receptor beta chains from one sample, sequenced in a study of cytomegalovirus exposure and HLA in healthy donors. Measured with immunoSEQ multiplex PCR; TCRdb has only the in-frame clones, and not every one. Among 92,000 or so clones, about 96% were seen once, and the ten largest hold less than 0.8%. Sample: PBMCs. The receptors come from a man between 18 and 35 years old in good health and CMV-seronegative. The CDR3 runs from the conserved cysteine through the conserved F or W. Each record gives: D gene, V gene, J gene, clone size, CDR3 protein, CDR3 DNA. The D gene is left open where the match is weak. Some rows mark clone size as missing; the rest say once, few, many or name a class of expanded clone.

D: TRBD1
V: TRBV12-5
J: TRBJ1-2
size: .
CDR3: CASGRGPGYGYTF
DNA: TGTGCTAGTGGCAGGGGGCCGGGGTATGGCTACACCTTC

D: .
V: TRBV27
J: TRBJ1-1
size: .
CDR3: CASSFWANTEAFF
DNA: TGTGCCAGCAGTTTTTGGGCGAACACTGAAGCTTTCTTT

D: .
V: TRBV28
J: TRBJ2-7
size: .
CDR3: CASSLLARGYEQYF
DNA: TGTGCCAGCAGTTTACTAGCGCGGGGCTACGAGCAGTACTTC

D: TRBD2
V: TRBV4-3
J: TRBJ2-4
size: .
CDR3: CASSPELAGGWGDYSQYF
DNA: TGCGCCAGCAGCCCGGAACTAGCGGGAGGCTGGGGGGATTATAGTCAGTACTTC

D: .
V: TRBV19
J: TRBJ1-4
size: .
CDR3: CASSSAGLNEKLFF
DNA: TGTGCCAGTAGTTCGGCAGGTCTTAATGAAAAACTGTTTTTT

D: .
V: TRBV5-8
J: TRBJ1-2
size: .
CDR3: CASSFGEFYGYTF
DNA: TGTGCCAGCAGCTTCGGTGAATTCTATGGCTACACCTTC

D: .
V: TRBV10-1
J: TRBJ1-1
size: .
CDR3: CASSEGRGNTEAFF
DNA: TGCGCCAGCAGTGAAGGCAGGGGGAACACTGAAGCTTTCTTT

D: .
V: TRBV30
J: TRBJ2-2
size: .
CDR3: CAWSPLTGELFF
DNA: TGTGCCTGGAGTCCCCTTACCGGGGAGCTGTTTTTT

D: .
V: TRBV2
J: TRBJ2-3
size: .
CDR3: CASRDGGEDF
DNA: TGTGCCAGCAGGGACGGCGGGGAGGATTTT

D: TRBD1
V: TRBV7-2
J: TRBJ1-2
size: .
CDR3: CASSPRDSLGYTF
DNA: TGTGCCAGCAGCCCGCGGGACAGCTTAGGCTACACCTTC

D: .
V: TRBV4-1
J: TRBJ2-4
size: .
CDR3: CASSQDRGFRASSQYF
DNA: TGCGCCAGCAGCCAAGATCGAGGCTTCCGGGCTAGCAGCCAGTACTTC

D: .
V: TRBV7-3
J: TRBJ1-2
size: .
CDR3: CASSTDRNYGYTF
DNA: TGTGCCAGCAGCACCGACAGGAACTATGGCTACACCTTC

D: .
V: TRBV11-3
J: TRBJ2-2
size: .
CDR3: CASSVSLREVGELFF
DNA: TGTGCCAGCAGTGTCTCGCTCAGGGAGGTCGGGGAGCTGTTTTTT

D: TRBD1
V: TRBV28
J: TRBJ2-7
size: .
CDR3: CASSSGTGGSYEQYF
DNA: TGTGCCAGCAGCTCCGGGACAGGGGGCTCCTACGAGCAGTACTTC

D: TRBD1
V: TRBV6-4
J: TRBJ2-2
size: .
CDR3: CASSEGQDTGELFF
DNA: TGTGCCAGCAGTGAGGGACAGGACACCGGGGAGCTGTTTTTT

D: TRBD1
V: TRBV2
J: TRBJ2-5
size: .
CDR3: CASSKGAPGQRETQYF
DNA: TGTGCCAGCAGTAAAGGGGCGCCGGGACAGAGAGAGACCCAGTACTTC

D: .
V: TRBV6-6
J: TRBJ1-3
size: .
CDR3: CASSYTGTSGNTIYF
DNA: TGTGCCAGCAGTTACACGGGTACCTCTGGAAACACCATATATTTT

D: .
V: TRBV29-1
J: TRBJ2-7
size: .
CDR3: CSVVGGEMNSYEQYF
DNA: TGCAGCGTTGTAGGAGGGGAGATGAACTCGTACGAGCAGTACTTC

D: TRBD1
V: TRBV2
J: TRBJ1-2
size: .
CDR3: CASSDRDRARGYTF
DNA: TGTGCCAGCAGTGACCGAGACAGGGCGCGGGGCTACACCTTC

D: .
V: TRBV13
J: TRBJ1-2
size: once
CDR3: CASSLAAYGHPNPRSYGYTF
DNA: TGTGCCAGCAGCTTAGCAGCGTACGGACACCCAAACCCTAGGAGTTATGGCTACACCTTC

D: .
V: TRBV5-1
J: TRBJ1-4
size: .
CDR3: CASSLGVTANEKLFF
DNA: TGCGCCAGCAGCTTGGGTGTCACAGCTAATGAAAAACTGTTTTTT

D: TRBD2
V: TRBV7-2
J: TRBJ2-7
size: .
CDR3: CASSSPGLTYEQYF
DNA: TGTGCCAGCAGCTCCCCGGGACTAACGTACGAGCAGTACTTC

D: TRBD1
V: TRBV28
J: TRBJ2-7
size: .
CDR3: CASSSTGDRAYEQYF
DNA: TGTGCCAGCAGTTCAACCGGGGACAGGGCCTACGAGCAGTACTTC